Sequencing of this T cell receptor (beta chain) was carried out in a study of cytomegalovirus exposure and HLA in healthy donors. Study conclusions and caveats: Across donors, most TCRs were seen rarely, yet some public ones were widespread. With later analysis, a missense DCLRE1C variant became linked to TCR beta V- and J-gene trimming. In a later analysis, specific HLA alleles were associated with 15,000 or so TCR beta sequences at a 0.05 false discovery rate.

Concerning this clone: The antigen is not known.

CDR1 SGDLS and CDR2 YYNGEE come from the germline V gene. The CDR3 is 16 residues long. V lost 3 bases to trimming and J lost 1 base, with 14 bases between them. The study ran its PCR with 60 Vbeta and 13 Jbeta primers. Generated by immunoSEQ multiplex PCR, the TCRdb table keeps only in-frame clones and is missing some. The sample comprises about 110,000 clones, roughly 15% of which are singletons, and about 2% rests with the top ten. The material sequenced was PBMCs. The gene calls are TRBV9 and TRBJ2-1; weak D call: TRBD2 (5 bases). The receptor comes from a young woman in good health and CMV-seronegative. The CDR3 loop is CASSASSFKSYNEQFF. As DNA, the CDR3 is TGTGCCAGCAGCGCCTCTAGCTTTAAATCCTACAATGAGCAGTTCTTC. Combining the CDR3 with reference TRBV9 and TRBJ2-1 gives the whole variable domain DSGVTQTPKHLITATGQRVTLRCSPRSGDLSVYWYQQSLDQGLQFLIQYYNGEERAKGNILERFSAQQFPDLHSELNLSSLELGDSALYFCASSASSFKSYNEQFFGPGTRLTVL.